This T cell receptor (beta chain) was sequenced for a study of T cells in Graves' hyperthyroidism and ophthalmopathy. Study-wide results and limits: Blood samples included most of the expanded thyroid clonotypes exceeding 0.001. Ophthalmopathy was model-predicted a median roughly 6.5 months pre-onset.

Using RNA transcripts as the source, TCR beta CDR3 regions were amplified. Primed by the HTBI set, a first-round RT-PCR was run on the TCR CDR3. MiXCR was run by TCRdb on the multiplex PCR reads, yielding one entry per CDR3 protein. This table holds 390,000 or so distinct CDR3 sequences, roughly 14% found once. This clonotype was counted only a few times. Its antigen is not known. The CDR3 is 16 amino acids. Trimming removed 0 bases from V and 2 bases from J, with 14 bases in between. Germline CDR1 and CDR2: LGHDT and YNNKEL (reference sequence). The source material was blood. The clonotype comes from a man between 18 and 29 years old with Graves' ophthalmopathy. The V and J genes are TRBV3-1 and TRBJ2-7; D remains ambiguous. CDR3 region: CASSQDIGPRTYEQYF. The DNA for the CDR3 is TGTGCCAGCAGCCAAGATATAGGGCCTCGGACCTACGAGCAGTACTTC.